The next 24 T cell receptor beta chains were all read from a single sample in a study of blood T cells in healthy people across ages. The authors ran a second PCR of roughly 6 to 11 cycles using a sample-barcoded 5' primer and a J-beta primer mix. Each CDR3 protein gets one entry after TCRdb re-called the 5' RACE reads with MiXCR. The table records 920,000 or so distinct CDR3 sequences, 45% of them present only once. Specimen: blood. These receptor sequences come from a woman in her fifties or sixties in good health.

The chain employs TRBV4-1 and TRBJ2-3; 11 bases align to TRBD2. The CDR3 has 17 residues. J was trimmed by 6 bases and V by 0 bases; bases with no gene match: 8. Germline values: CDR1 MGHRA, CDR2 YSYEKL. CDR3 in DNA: TGCGCCAGCAGCCAAGATCCTAGCGGGGGGAAGGCGGATACGCAGTATTTT. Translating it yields CASSQDPSGGKADTQYF.

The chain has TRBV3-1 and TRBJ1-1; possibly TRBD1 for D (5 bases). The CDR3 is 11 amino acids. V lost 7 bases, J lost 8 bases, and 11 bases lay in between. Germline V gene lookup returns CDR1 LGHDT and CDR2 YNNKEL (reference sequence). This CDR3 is CASNREGEAFF. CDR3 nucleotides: TGTGCCAGCAACCGGGAGGGGGAAGCTTTCTTT.

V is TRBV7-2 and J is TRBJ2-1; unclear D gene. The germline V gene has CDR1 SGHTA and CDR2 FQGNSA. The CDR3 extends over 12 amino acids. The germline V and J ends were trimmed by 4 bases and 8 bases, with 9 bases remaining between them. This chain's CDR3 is CASSSRPDEQFF. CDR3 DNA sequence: TGTGCCAGCAGCTCCCGACCGGATGAGCAGTTCTTC.

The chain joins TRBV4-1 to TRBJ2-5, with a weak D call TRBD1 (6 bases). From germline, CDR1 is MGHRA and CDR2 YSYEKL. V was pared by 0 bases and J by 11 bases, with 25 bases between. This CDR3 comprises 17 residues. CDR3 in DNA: TGCGCCAGCAGCCAAGATAGAGGAAGCGGACAGCACAATGAGCAGTACTTC. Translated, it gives CASSQDRGSGQHNEQYF.

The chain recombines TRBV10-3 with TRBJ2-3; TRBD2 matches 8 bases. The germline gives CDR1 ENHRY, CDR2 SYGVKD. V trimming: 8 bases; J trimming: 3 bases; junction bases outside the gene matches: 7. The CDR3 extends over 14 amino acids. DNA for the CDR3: TGTGCCATCGACACGGGGGGGGTGACAGATACGCAGTATTTT. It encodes CAIDTGGVTDTQYF.

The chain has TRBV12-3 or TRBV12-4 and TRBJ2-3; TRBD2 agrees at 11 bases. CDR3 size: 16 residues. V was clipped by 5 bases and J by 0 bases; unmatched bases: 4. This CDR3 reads CASSPIAGGSTDTQYF. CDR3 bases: TGTGCCAGCAGTCCCATAGCGGGAGGGAGCACAGATACGCAGTATTTT.

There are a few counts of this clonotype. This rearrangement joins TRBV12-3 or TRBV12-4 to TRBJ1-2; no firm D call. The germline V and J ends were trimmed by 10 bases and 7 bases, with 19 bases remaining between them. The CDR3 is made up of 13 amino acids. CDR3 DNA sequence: TGTGCCACCGGTCGTGAGAGAGCGGGTGGCTACACCTTC. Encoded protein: CATGRERAGGYTF.

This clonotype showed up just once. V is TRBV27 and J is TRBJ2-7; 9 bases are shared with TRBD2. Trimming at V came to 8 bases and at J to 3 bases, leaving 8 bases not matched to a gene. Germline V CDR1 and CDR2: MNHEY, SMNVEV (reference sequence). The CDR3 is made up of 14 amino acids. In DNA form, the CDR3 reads TGTGCCAGCCGGCGGCGGGAGGGCCTCTACGAGCAGTACTTC. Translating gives CASRRREGLYEQYF.

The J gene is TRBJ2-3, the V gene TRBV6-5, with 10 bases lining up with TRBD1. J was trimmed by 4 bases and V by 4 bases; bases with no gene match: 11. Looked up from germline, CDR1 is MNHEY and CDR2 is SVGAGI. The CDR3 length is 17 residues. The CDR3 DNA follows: TGTGCCAGCAGTTTTGCGACCCCGGGACAGGGGCCAGATACGCAGTATTTT. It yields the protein CASSFATPGQGPDTQYF.

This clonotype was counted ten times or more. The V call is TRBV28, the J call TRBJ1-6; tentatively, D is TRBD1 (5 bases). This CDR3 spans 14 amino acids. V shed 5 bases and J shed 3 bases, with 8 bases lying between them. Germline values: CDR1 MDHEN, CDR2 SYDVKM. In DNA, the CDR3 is TGTGCCAGCAGTCCCGACAGCTATAATTCACCCCTCCACTTT. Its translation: CASSPDSYNSPLHF.

CDR3 loop: CASSYSMGQGANSPLHF. In DNA form, the CDR3 reads TGTGCCAGCAGTTACTCGATGGGACAGGGGGCCAATTCACCCCTCCACTTT. The rearrangement uses TRBV6-6 and TRBJ1-6; 12 bases are a match to TRBD1. Germline values: CDR1 MNHNY, CDR2 SVGAGI (reference sequence). The CDR3 totals 17 residues. Germline trimming cut 0 bases from V and 7 bases from J; bases unmatched to any gene: 4.

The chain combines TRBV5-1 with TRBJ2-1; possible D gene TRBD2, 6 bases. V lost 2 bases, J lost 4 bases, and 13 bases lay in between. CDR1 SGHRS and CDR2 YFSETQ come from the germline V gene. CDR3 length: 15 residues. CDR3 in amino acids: CASSLEGGKYNEQFF. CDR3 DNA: TGCGCCAGCAGCTTAGAAGGCGGGAAGTACAATGAGCAGTTCTTC. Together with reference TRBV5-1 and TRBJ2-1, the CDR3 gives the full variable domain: KAGVTQTPRYLIKTRGQQVTLSCSPISGHRSVSWYQQTPGQGLQFLFEYFSETQRNKGNFPGRFSGRQFSNSRSEMNVSTLELGDSALYLCASSLEGGKYNEQFFGPGTRLTVL.

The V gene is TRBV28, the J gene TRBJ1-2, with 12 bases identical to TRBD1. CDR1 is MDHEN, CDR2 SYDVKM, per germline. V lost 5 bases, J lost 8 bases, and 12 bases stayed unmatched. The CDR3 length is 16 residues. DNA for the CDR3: TGTGCCAGCAGTCGAACCCGGGACAGGGGGCTTAAGGGCTACACCTTC. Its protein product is CASSRTRDRGLKGYTF.

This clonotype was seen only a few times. The CDR3 loop reads CASSQETSGRQSYEQYF. The CDR3 DNA sequence: TGTGCCAGCAGCCAAGAGACTAGCGGGAGACAGTCCTACGAGCAGTACTTC. The chain joins TRBV4-2 to TRBJ2-7; 12 bases fit TRBD2. The CDR3 spans 17 residues. Trimming removed 0 bases from V and 1 base from J; junction bases left unmatched: 4. Germline CDR1 is LGHNA and CDR2 is YNFKEQ.

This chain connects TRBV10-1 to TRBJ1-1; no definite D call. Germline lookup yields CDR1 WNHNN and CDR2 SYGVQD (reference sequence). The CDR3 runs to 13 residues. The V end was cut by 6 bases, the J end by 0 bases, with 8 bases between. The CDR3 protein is CASRSSLNTEAFF. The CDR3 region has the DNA TGCGCCAGCAGGTCATCCCTGAACACTGAAGCTTTCTTT.

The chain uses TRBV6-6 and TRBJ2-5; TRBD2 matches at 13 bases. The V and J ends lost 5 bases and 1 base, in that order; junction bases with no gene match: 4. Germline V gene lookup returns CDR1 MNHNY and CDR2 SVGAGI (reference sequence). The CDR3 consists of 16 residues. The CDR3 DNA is TGTGCCAGCAGTCGACTAGCGGGAGGTCCCCAAGAGACCCAGTACTTC. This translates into CASSRLAGGPQETQYF.

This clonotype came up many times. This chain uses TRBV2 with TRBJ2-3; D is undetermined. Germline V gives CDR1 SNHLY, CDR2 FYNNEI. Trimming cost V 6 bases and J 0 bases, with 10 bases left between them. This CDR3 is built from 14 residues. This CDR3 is CASRATESTDTQYF. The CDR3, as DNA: TGTGCCAGCAGAGCCACTGAGAGCACAGATACGCAGTATTTT.

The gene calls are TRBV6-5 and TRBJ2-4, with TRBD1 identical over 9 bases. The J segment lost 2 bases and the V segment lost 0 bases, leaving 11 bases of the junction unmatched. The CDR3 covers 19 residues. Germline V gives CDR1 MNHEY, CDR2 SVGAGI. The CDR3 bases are TGTGCCAGCAGTTACTCAGGGACAGGGACCGATTTTTCCAAAAACATTCAGTACTTC. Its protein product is CASSYSGTGTDFSKNIQYF.

This CDR3 is CASSQASRVSAFF. For the CDR3, the DNA is TGTGCCAGCAGCCAAGCCTCCCGGGTTTCAGCTTTCTTT. The chain uses TRBV14 and TRBJ1-1; no definite D call. From germline, CDR1 is SGHDN and CDR2 FVKESK. V lost 1 base and J 10 bases, leaving 13 bases between the germline ends. The CDR3 totals 13 residues.

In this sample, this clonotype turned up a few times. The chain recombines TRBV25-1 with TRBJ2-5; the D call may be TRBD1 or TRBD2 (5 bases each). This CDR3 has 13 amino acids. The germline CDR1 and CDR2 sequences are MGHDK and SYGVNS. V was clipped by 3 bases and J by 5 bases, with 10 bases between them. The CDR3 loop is CASSDGARETQYF. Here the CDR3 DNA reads TGTGCCAGCAGTGACGGGGCAAGGGAGACCCAGTACTTC.

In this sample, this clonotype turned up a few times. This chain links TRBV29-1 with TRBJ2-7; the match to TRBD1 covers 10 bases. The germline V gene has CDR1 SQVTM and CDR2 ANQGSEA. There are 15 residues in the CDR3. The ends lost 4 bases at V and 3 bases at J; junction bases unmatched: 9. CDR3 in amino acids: CSVGEWTGGYYEQYF. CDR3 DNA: TGCAGCGTTGGCGAGTGGACAGGGGGTTACTACGAGCAGTACTTC.

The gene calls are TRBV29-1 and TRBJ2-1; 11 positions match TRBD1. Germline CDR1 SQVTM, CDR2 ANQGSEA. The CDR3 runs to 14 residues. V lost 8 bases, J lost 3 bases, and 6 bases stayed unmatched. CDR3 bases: TGCAGCACCGCCGGGACAGGGGGCTACAATGAGCAGTTCTTC. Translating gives CSTAGTGGYNEQFF.

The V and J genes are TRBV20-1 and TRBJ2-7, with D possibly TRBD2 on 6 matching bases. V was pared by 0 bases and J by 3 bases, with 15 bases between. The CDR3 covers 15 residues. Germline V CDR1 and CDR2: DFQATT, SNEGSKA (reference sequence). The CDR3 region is CSARDLAEPVYEQYF. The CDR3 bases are TGCAGTGCTAGAGATTTAGCGGAGCCCGTCTACGAGCAGTACTTC.

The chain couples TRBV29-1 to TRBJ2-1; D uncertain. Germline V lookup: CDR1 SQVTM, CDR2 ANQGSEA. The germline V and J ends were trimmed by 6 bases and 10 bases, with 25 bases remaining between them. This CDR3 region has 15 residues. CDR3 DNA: TGCAGCGTACTCCCTAAGGTCAAAAACCCTCGGGAGCAGTTCTTC. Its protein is CSVLPKVKNPREQFF.